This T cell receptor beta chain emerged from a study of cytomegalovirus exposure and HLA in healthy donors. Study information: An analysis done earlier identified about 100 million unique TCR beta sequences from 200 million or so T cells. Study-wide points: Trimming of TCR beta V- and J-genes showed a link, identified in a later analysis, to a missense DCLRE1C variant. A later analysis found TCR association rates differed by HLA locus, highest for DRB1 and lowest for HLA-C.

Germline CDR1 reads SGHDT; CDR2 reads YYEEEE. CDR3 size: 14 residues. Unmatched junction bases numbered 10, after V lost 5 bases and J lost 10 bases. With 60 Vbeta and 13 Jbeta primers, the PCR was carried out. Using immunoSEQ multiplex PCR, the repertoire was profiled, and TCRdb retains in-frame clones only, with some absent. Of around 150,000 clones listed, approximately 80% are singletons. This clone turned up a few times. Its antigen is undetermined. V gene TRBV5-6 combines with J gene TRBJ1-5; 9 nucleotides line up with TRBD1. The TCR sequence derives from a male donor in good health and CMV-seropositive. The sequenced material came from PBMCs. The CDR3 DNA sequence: TGTGCCAGCAGTAACGACAGGGGGTCGCGCCCCCAGCATTTT. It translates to CASSNDRGSRPQHF.